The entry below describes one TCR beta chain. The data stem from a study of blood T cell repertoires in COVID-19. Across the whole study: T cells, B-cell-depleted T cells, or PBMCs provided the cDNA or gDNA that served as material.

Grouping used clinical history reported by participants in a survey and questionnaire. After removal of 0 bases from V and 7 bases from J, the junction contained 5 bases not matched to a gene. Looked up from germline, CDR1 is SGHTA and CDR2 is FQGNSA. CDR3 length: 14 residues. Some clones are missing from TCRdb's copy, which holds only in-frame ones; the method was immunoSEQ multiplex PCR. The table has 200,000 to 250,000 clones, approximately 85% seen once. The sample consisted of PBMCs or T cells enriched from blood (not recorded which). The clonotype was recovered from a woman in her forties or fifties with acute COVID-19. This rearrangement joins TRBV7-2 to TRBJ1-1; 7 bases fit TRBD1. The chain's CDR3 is CASSLASQGSEAFF. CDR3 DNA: TGTGCCAGCAGCTTAGCTTCACAGGGGAGTGAAGCTTTCTTT.